The next 18 T cell receptor beta chains were all read from a single sample in a study of T cells in Graves' hyperthyroidism and ophthalmopathy. The investigators amplified TCR beta CDR3 regions from RNA transcripts. During a first-round RT-PCR of the TCR CDR3, the HTBI primer set was used. TCRdb reanalysed the multiplex PCR reads using MiXCR and keeps one entry per CDR3 protein. The sample shows around 540,000 distinct CDR3 sequences, approximately 16% of them seen only once. The sequencing input was blood. The source is a woman aged 30 to 39 with Graves' ophthalmopathy.

This clonotype was seen more than once but under ten times. V and J are TRBV12-3 or TRBV12-4 and TRBJ1-6, with TRBD1 as a possible D gene (5 bases). The CDR3 has 12 residues. V gave up 3 bases and J gave up 11 bases, with 8 bases separating them. The CDR3 bases are TGTGCCAGCAGTTTCCAGGGCCCACCCCTCCACTTT. Protein: CASSFQGPPLHF.

This clonotype was counted only a few times. The chain carries TRBV2 and TRBJ1-3, with 9 bases lining up with TRBD1. With 6 bases clipped from V and 9 bases from J, the junction kept 9 bases outside the gene matches. Germline V gene sequence: CDR1 SNHLY, CDR2 FYNNEI. The CDR3 spans 14 residues. The CDR3 is CASRTGTGYRTIYF. The CDR3 DNA follows: TGTGCCAGCAGAACCGGGACAGGGTACCGCACCATATATTTT.

This rearrangement joins TRBV20-1 to TRBJ2-3, with unresolved D. V dropped 7 bases and J dropped 7 bases, with 9 bases sitting between them. The V gene's germline CDR1 is DFQATT and CDR2 SNEGSKA (reference sequence). The CDR3 covers 10 residues. This CDR3 is CSGRGNTQYF. The CDR3 bases are TGCAGTGGGAGAGGAAATACGCAGTATTTT.

This clonotype was picked up many times. The chain couples TRBV11-1 to TRBJ2-7, with D uncertain. From germline, CDR1 is SGHAT and CDR2 FQDESV (reference sequence). V lost 3 bases and J lost 2, with 5 bases in between. This CDR3 has 12 amino acids. CDR3 loop: CASSFNTYEQYF. For the CDR3, the DNA is TGTGCCAGCAGCTTTAATACCTACGAGCAGTACTTC.

In nucleotides, the CDR3 is TGTGCCAGCAGCCAAGCGTACCCCCGCAAGAACACTGAAGCTTTCTTT. Its translation is CASSQAYPRKNTEAFF. The V gene is TRBV14, the J gene TRBJ1-1; no firm D call. In germline, CDR1 is SGHDN, CDR2 FVKESK. The length of the CDR3 is 16 residues. Deletions cut 1 base from V and 1 base from J, with 13 bases between. Full variable domain (missing parts from reference TRBV14 and TRBJ1-1): EAGVTQFPSHSVIEKGQTVTLRCDPISGHDNLYWYRRVMGKEIKFLLHFVKESKQDESGMPNNRFLAERTGGTYSTLKVQPAELEDSGVYFCASSQAYPRKNTEAFFGQGTRLTVV.

This clonotype was seen only a few times. The J gene is TRBJ1-5, the V gene TRBV5-4; TRBD1 agrees at 7 bases. V gave up 3 bases and J gave up 4 bases; unmatched junction bases: 7. Germline assignment: CDR1 SGHNT and CDR2 YYREEE (reference sequence). The CDR3 is 15 residues long. The CDR3 bases are TGTGCCAGCAGCTCAGGGGGAGATTTTAATCAGCCCCAGCATTTT. Translated: CASSSGGDFNQPQHF. Filled out from reference TRBV5-4 and TRBJ1-5, the complete variable domain reads ETGVTQSPTHLIKTRGQQVTLRCSSQSGHNTVSWYQQALGQGPQFIFQYYREEENGRGNFPPRFSGLQFPNYSSELNVNALELDDSALYLCASSSGGDFNQPQHFGDGTRLSIL.

This clonotype was counted many times. The rearrangement uses TRBV5-1 and TRBJ2-1; TRBD2 matches at 7 bases. The CDR3 spans 15 residues. Germline loops: CDR1 SGHRS, CDR2 YFSETQ. The V and J ends lost 0 bases and 10 bases, in that order; junction bases with no gene match: 10. The CDR3 DNA follows: TGCGCCAGCAGCTTGGATACCGCGGGAGAACAAGAGCAGTTCTTC. This gives the protein CASSLDTAGEQEQFF.

This chain connects TRBV7-8 to TRBJ2-7; D unclear. This CDR3 has 16 residues. V was trimmed by 0 bases and J by 3 bases, leaving 15 bases between them. Germline CDR1 and CDR2: SGHVS and FQNEAQ. In DNA, the CDR3 is TGTGCCAGCAGCTTAGCTTTCAAAGACGGGTTCTACGAGCAGTACTTC. It translates to CASSLAFKDGFYEQYF. The full variable domain, rest sourced from reference TRBV7-8 and TRBJ2-7, is GAGVSQSPRYKVAKRGQDVALRCDPISGHVSLFWYQQALGQGPEFLTYFQNEAQLDKSGLPSDRFFAERPEGSVSTLKIQRTQQEDSAVYLCASSLAFKDGFYEQYFGPGTRLTVT.

This clonotype was observed a single time. The junction does not match germline at one end; this may be a read error. This chain links TRBV3-1 with TRBJ2-2; D gene ambiguous. Germline V gives CDR1 LGHDT, CDR2 YNNKEL (reference sequence). This CDR3 has 13 residues. This CDR3 is CASMVSGTGELFF. For the CDR3, the DNA is TGTGCGAGCATGGTTTCGGGCACCGGGGAGCTGTTTTTT. The whole variable domain, remainder taken from reference TRBV3-1 and TRBJ2-2, is DTAVSQTPKYLVTQMGNDKSIKCEQNLGHDTMYWYKQDSKKFLKIMFSYNNKELIINETVPNRFSPKSPDKAHLNLHINSLELGDSAVYFCASMVSGTGELFFGEGSRLTVL.

This clonotype was seen more than once but under ten times. The V gene is TRBV6-5, the J gene TRBJ2-3, with TRBD2 identical over 12 bases. Per the germline V gene, CDR1 is MNHEY and CDR2 is SVGAGI. The CDR3 has 18 residues. V lost 2 bases and J lost 0; bases outside the gene matches: 6. CDR3 sequence (DNA): TGTGCCAGCAGTTACGAACTAGCGGGAGGTACTAGCACAGATACGCAGTATTTT. It encodes CASSYELAGGTSTDTQYF.

This clonotype was picked up many times. V gene TRBV12-3 or TRBV12-4 combines with J gene TRBJ1-6; D unresolved. The CDR3 runs to 14 residues. Trimming pared 3 bases from V and 9 bases from J, leaving 12 bases between. The CDR3 bases are TGTGCCAGCAGTTTTCTTTTTCCCAGTTCACCCCTCCACTTT. Protein product: CASSFLFPSSPLHF.

V and J are TRBV11-3 and TRBJ1-5, with D tentatively TRBD1 (5 bases). CDR1 and CDR2 (germline): SGHNT, YENEEA. Trimming took off 5 bases at V and 4 bases at J, with 21 bases between the two ends. CDR3 length equals 17 residues. The CDR3, as DNA: TGTGCCAGCAGCCCAGTAACTCGGGGGAGAGGAAATCAGCCCCAGCATTTT. Residues: CASSPVTRGRGNQPQHF.

The chain is built from TRBV11-2 and TRBJ2-2; 12 positions match TRBD2. V lost 4 bases and J lost 6; bases outside the gene matches: 12. The CDR3 consists of 18 residues. The germline V gene has CDR1 SGHAT and CDR2 FQNNGV. For the CDR3, the DNA is TGTGCCAGCAGCTGGCCGTCTAGCGGGAGGGCCGGACCCGGGGAGCTGTTTTTT. Translated: CASSWPSSGRAGPGELFF. The variable domain in full, completed from reference TRBV11-2 and TRBJ2-2, reads EAGVAQSPRYKIIEKRQSVAFWCNPISGHATLYWYQQILGQGPKLLIQFQNNGVVDDSQLPKDRFSAERLKGVDSTLKIQPAKLEDSAVYLCASSWPSSGRAGPGELFFGEGSRLTVL.

This clonotype appeared many times. The V and J genes are TRBV7-3 and TRBJ2-1, with D tentatively TRBD1 (6 bases). Germline CDR1 SGHTA, CDR2 FQGTGA. The germline V and J ends were trimmed by 2 bases and 7 bases, with 9 bases remaining between them. The CDR3 has 13 amino acids. CDR3 DNA sequence: TGTGCCAGCAGCTTACCCGGGACAAATGAGCAGTTCTTC. It translates to CASSLPGTNEQFF. The whole variable domain, filled in from reference TRBV7-3 and TRBJ2-1, reads GAGVSQTPSNKVTEKGKYVELRCDPISGHTALYWYRQSLGQGPEFLIYFQGTGAADDSGLPNDRFFAVRPEGSVSTLKIQRTERGDSAVYLCASSLPGTNEQFFGPGTRLTVL.

This clonotype came up a few times. The rearrangement uses TRBV9 and TRBJ2-7; TRBD2 matches at 11 bases. The trim removed 4 bases at V and 6 bases at J, leaving 12 bases unmatched. Looked up from germline, CDR1 is SGDLS and CDR2 is YYNGEE. The CDR3 runs to 16 residues. The chain's CDR3 is CASSSSGTSGFIEQYF. In DNA, the CDR3 is TGTGCCAGCAGCTCCTCCGGGACTAGCGGATTTATCGAGCAGTACTTC.

The chain recombines TRBV14 with TRBJ2-2; D remains unclear. Trimming removed 2 bases from V and 2 bases from J, with 15 bases in between. The CDR3 contains 17 residues. Per germline, CDR1 SGHDN and CDR2 FVKESK. DNA of the CDR3: TGTGCCAGCAGCCAACGGATCCGCGGAACAAACACCGGGGAGCTGTTTTTT. It yields the protein CASSQRIRGTNTGELFF.

This clonotype has a handful of counts. The chain combines TRBV29-1 with TRBJ2-7; 8 positions match TRBD1. The CDR3 is 13 amino acids. CDR1 and CDR2 from the germline V gene are SQVTM and ANQGSEA. Trimming took 7 bases from V and 7 from J; bases not matched to a gene: 12. The CDR3 is CSAVGQEFGEQYF. As DNA, the CDR3 is TGCAGCGCCGTGGGACAGGAATTTGGGGAGCAGTACTTC.

The chain combines TRBV6-5 with TRBJ2-1; 9 bases align to TRBD1. Trimming removed 0 bases from V and 10 bases from J; junction bases left unmatched: 10. Per germline, CDR1 MNHEY and CDR2 SVGAGI. The CDR3 consists of 16 residues. The chain's CDR3 is CASSYSPGQGAQEQFF. As DNA, the CDR3 is TGTGCCAGCAGTTACTCACCGGGACAGGGCGCCCAGGAGCAGTTCTTC.